A single count supports the clone carrying this T cell receptor beta chain. These data are taken from a study of blood T cell repertoires in COVID-19. Study at large: The United States, Italy and Spain were the sources of the acute and convalescent COVID-19 samples. Sample material is recorded as cDNA or gDNA derived from T cells, B-cell-depleted T cells, or PBMCs.

TCRdb keeps only in-frame clones here, not all; method: immunoSEQ multiplex PCR. This sample has tens of thousands of clones; approximately 90% occur once, and the top ten carry around 15%. The CDR3 is 15 amino acids. CDR1 is SGHAT, CDR2 FQNNGV, per germline. V shed 1 base and J 7 bases; nucleotides not matched to a gene: 6. Sequencing input: peripheral blood. The chain uses TRBV11-2 and TRBJ1-4, with 7 nucleotides matching TRBD1. The source is an older man with acute or convalescent COVID-19. CDR3 residues: CASSLGDRDAEKLFF. In nucleotides, the CDR3 is TGTGCCAGCAGCTTAGGTGACAGGGACGCTGAAAAACTGTTTTTT.